This T cell receptor beta chain was identified during a study of blood T cells in healthy people across ages. On the study more broadly: The capture of about one barcoded beta molecule per two T cells was achieved by template switching.

Together with a sample-barcoded 5' primer, a J-beta primer mix was included in a second PCR lasting about 6 to 12 cycles. TCRdb reprocessed the 5' RACE reads via MiXCR and lists one record per CDR3 protein. The top ten clones hold 20% to 25% of a sample with about 730,000 distinct CDR3 sequences, roughly 47% of them seen once. Only a few counts were recorded for this clonotype. The antigen is undetermined. The people who gave samples were healthy Caucasians from Russia, aged about 6 to 100. Study results and limitations: Naive CD4+ cells and diversity were both higher in long-lived donors than in aged donors. Estimated diversity that came from one million T cells was considered an underestimate.

V dropped 2 bases and J dropped 6 bases, with 8 bases sitting between them. This CDR3 has 14 amino acids. The germline V gene encodes CDR1 SGHTA and CDR2 FQGTGA. The sample comprised blood. This TCR came from a woman aged 60-70 years in good health. V and J are TRBV7-3 and TRBJ1-6, with unresolved D. In DNA, the CDR3 is TGTGCCAGCAGCTTATTAGAGAGTAATTCACCCCTCCACTTT. Residues: CASSLLESNSPLHF.